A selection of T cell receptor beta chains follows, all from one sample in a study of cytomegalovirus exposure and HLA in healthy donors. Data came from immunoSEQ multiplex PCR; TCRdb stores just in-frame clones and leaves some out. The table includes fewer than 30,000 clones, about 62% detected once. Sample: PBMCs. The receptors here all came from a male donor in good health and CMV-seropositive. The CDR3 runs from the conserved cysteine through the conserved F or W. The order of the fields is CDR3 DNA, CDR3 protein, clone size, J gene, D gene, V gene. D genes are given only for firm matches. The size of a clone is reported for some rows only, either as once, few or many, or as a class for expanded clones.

TGTGCCAGCAGACGTGTTGAGGCCTCCTACGAGCAGTACTTC | CASRRVEASYEQYF | - | TRBJ2-7 | - | TRBV6-5
TGTGCCAGCAGCTTGTCCGTAGCTAACTATGGCTACACCTTC | CASSLSVANYGYTF | - | TRBJ1-2 | - | TRBV5-6
TGCGCCAGCAGCTCAGGGGGCCTAGCGGGAGGCAATGAGCAGTTCTTC | CASSSGGLAGGNEQFF | few | TRBJ2-1 | TRBD2 | TRBV5-1
TGCAGTGCCGCAACCGGGACAGAAGCTTTCTTT | CSAATGTEAFF | - | TRBJ1-1 | - | TRBV20-1
TGTGCCAGCGGGCTAACGGCTAATGAAAAACTGTTTTTT | CASGLTANEKLFF | - | TRBJ1-4 | - | TRBV6-1
TGTGCCAGCACCTTCAGGGGGCGGGTTGAAAAACTGTTTTTT | CASTFRGRVEKLFF | - | TRBJ1-4 | TRBD1 | TRBV19
TGTGCCAGTAGGAATATAGACAGGGGGAGCCTCTATGGCTACACCTTC | CASRNIDRGSLYGYTF | - | TRBJ1-2 | TRBD1 | TRBV19
TGCGCCAGCAGCCAAGAGACTAGCAGCTCCTACGAGCAGTACTTC | CASSQETSSSYEQYF | few | TRBJ2-7 | TRBD2 | TRBV4-1
TGTGCCAGCAGCTTAGACAGGGCTCGCAATCAGCCCCAGCATTTT | CASSLDRARNQPQHF | - | TRBJ1-5 | TRBD1 | TRBV5-6
TGCGCCAGCAGCCCTAAGGGGGCTGGCACTGAAGCTTTCTTT | CASSPKGAGTEAFF | few | TRBJ1-1 | TRBD1 | TRBV4-1
TGCAGCGGTCTGAGGACTAGCATAAACAATGAGCAGTTCTTC | CSGLRTSINNEQFF | - | TRBJ2-1 | TRBD2 | TRBV29-1
TGTGCCAGCAGCCAAGATCGGTCGCGGCCTTTCTTT | CASSQDRSRPFF | - | TRBJ1-1 | - | TRBV14
TGTGCCAGCAAGACAGGGTCCTATGGCTACACCTTC | CASKTGSYGYTF | - | TRBJ1-2 | TRBD1 | TRBV6-5
TGTGCCAGCAGCTCGTCCGACCAGGGAAGGTTTGGCTACACCTTC | CASSSSDQGRFGYTF | once | TRBJ1-2 | - | TRBV5-4
TGTGCCAGCAGTTTAAACCTGGGGACAGGGGAAAGGGGGCAGTACTTC | CASSLNLGTGERGQYF | - | TRBJ2-7 | TRBD1 | TRBV6-5
TGTGCCAGCAGCCGAATCAGGTCTTCAGGTTGGACTGAAGCTTTCTTT | CASSRIRSSGWTEAFF | - | TRBJ1-1 | - | TRBV7-2
TGTGCCAGCAGCTACCAGGGACAAGGCTACACCTTC | CASSYQGQGYTF | once | TRBJ1-2 | - | TRBV13
TGTGCCAGCAGACAGGGTGGGGTTGGAAACACCATATATTTT | CASRQGGVGNTIYF | few | TRBJ1-3 | - | TRBV6-5
TGCAGTGCTAGGGTCTCGGCCCAGTACTTC | CSARVSAQYF | few | TRBJ2-5 | - | TRBV20-1
TGTGCCAGCACCACAACAGGGCCGCACACTGAAGCTTTCTTT | CASTTTGPHTEAFF | few | TRBJ1-1 | - | TRBV6-5
TGTGCCAGCATTGAGGGTACTAATGAAAAACTGTTTTTT | CASIEGTNEKLFF | once | TRBJ1-4 | - | TRBV28
TGTGCCAGTGGGACTAGCGCATACGAGCAGTACTTC | CASGTSAYEQYF | - | TRBJ2-7 | TRBD2 | TRBV19
TGTGCCAGCAGCCCCACTAGCGGGAGAAACCACGAGCAGTACTTC | CASSPTSGRNHEQYF | - | TRBJ2-7 | TRBD2 | TRBV7-3
TGCGCCAGCAGCTTCAGCGGGGGGGTTAGCACAGATACGCAGTATTTT | CASSFSGGVSTDTQYF | - | TRBJ2-3 | TRBD2 | TRBV5-1
TGTGCCACCAGCGGAGTTAGTCTGAACTATGGCTACACCTTC | CATSGVSLNYGYTF | - | TRBJ1-2 | - | TRBV15
TGTGCCAGTAGTATTCAACAGAACTATGGCTACACCTTC | CASSIQQNYGYTF | - | TRBJ1-2 | - | TRBV19
TGTGCTAGTGGTTTGGTTCAGGGTGGAGAAAAACTGTTTTTT | CASGLVQGGEKLFF | - | TRBJ1-4 | - | TRBV12-5
TGTGCCAGCAGTTACTCGAACCAGGCAGCCTACGAGCAGTACTTC | CASSYSNQAAYEQYF | - | TRBJ2-7 | - | TRBV6-5
TGTGCCAGCGGTATAACATTTGTTACTAATGAAAAACTGTTTTTT | CASGITFVTNEKLFF | - | TRBJ1-4 | - | TRBV11-3
TGTGCCAGCAGTGAAGCAACCGGGGGAACTAATGAAAAACTGTTTTTT | CASSEATGGTNEKLFF | - | TRBJ1-4 | - | TRBV6-1
TGTGCCAGTAGTATAGTTAGCGCGGGCACTGAAGCTTTCTTT | CASSIVSAGTEAFF | once | TRBJ1-1 | - | TRBV19
TGTGCCAGCCTGGGCCTACCCTACGAGCAGTACTTC | CASLGLPYEQYF | - | TRBJ2-7 | - | TRBV6-1
TGTGCCTGGAGCGAATCAAGCGGGCGTAGCACAGATACGCAGTATTTT | CAWSESSGRSTDTQYF | once | TRBJ2-3 | - | TRBV30
TGTGCCAGCAGCCCCGTGGGGGGGGCCACTGAAGCTTTCTTT | CASSPVGGATEAFF | - | TRBJ1-1 | - | TRBV7-3
TGTGCCAGCAGCTTGACAGGGCTTAATGAAAAACTGTTTTTT | CASSLTGLNEKLFF | - | TRBJ1-4 | TRBD1 | TRBV6-1
TGTGCCAGCAGCCAATACAGAAACACTGAAGCTTTCTTT | CASSQYRNTEAFF | - | TRBJ1-1 | - | TRBV7-7
TGTTCCAGCAGCCCCTGGACTAGCGGGTCGGGAGATACGCAGTATTTT | CSSSPWTSGSGDTQYF | few | TRBJ2-3 | TRBD2 | TRBV7-9